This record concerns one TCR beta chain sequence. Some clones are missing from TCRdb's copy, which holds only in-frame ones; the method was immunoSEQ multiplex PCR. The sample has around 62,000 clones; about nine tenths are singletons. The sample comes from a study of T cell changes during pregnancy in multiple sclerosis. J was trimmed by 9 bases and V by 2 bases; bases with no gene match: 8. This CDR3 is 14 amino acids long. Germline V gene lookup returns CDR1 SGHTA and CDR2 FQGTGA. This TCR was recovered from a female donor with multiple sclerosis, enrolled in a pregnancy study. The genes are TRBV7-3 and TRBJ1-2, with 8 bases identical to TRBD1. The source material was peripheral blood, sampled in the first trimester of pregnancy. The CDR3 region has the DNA TGTGCCAGCAGCTTAGGGGCGGCAGGGGGCAGCTACACCTTC. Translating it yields CASSLGAAGGSYTF.